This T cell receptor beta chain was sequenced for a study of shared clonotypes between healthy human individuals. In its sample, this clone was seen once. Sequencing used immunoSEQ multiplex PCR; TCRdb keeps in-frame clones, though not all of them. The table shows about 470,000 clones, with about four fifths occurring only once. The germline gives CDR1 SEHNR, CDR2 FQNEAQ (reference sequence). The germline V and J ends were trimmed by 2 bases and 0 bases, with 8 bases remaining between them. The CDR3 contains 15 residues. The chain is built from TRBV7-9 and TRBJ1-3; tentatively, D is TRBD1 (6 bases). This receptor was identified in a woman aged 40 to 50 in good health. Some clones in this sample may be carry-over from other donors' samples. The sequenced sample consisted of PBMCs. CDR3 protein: CASSLWTVSGNTIYF. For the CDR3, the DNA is TGTGCCAGCAGCTTATGGACAGTCTCTGGAAACACCATATATTTT.